This T cell receptor (beta chain) was recorded in a study of blood T cell repertoires in COVID-19. Profiled with immunoSEQ multiplex PCR; TCRdb holds only in-frame clones, not every one. The sample holds 350,000 or so clones, roughly 86% seen once. A PCR-confirmed or clinician-diagnosed COVID-19 case had contacted exposed participants within 2 weeks of entry. The V segment lost 2 bases and the J segment 6 bases; nucleotides outside the gene matches: 5. Germline V gene sequence: CDR1 LNHDA, CDR2 SQIVND (reference sequence). The CDR3 runs to 14 residues. The gene calls are TRBV19 and TRBJ2-3; 7 bases map to TRBD2. This receptor was taken from a woman aged 25 to 39 who had been exposed to COVID-19. Sequences were obtained from PBMCs or T cells enriched from blood (not recorded which). This CDR3 is CASSISLAADTQYF. The CDR3 bases are TGTGCCAGTAGTATAAGTCTAGCGGCCGATACGCAGTATTTT.